This T cell receptor beta chain stems from a study of blood T cell repertoires in COVID-19. TCRdb's copy holds only in-frame clones and misses some; the assay was immunoSEQ multiplex PCR. There are roughly 170,000 clones in the sample; more than 65% occur only once, and around 5.3% lies in the top ten. J lost 0 bases, V lost 4 bases, and 3 bases had no gene match. This CDR3 is built from 15 residues. Germline CDR1 is SGHAT and CDR2 is FQNNGV. The sample was PBMCs or T cells enriched from blood (not recorded which). The receptor's source is a woman aged 35 to 49 with acute COVID-19. The chain recombines TRBV11-2 with TRBJ1-3, with 7 positions matching TRBD1. The CDR3 loop reads CASSSGTVSGNTIYF. In DNA form, the CDR3 reads TGTGCCAGCAGCTCCGGGACAGTCTCTGGAAACACCATATATTTT.